The clone carrying this TCR beta chain has just a few counts. TCRdb reprocessed the 5' RACE reads via MiXCR and lists one record per CDR3 protein. The table lists approximately 610,000 distinct CDR3 sequences, about a sixth of them singletons. Germline V gene data show CDR1 as SGHRS and CDR2 as YFSETQ. V lost 4 bases and J lost 3; bases outside the gene matches: 6. CDR3 size: 14 residues. These data belong to a study of T cells after yellow fever vaccination. The sequencing used PBMCs, collected about 5 days after the first yellow fever vaccination. The rearrangement joins TRBV5-1 to TRBJ2-7, with 8 bases aligning to TRBD2. The sequence came from a man younger than 30 who received the YFV17D yellow fever vaccine. CDR3 DNA: TGCGCCAGCAGCAGGACGGGAGGGTTCTACGAGCAGTACTTC. Translated: CASSRTGGFYEQYF.